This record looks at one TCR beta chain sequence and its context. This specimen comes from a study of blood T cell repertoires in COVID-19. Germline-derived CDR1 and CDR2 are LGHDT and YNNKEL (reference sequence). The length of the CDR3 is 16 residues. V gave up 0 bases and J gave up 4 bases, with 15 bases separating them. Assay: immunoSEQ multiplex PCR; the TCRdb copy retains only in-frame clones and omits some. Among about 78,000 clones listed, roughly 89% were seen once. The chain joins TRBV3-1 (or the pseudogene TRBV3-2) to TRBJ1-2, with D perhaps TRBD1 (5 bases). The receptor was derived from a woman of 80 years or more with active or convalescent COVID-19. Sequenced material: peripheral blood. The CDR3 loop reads CASSQDLGRGGYGYTF. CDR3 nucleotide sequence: TGTGCCAGCAGCCAAGATCTGGGGAGGGGAGGCTATGGCTACACCTTC.